The entry that follows covers one T cell receptor beta chain sequence. These data come from a study of cytomegalovirus exposure and HLA in healthy donors. The PCR was carried out with 60 Vbeta primers and 13 Jbeta primers. The repertoire was sequenced with immunoSEQ multiplex PCR; TCRdb's copy has only in-frame clones and lacks some. The sample carries roughly 120,000 clones, just under 75% recorded once. The CDR3 has 14 amino acids. V lost 4 bases and J 4 bases, leaving 16 bases between the germline ends. Germline lookup yields CDR1 SQVTM and CDR2 ANQGSEA. The receptor comes from a man aged 55 to 69 in good health and CMV-seropositive. Sequenced sample: PBMCs. The V call is TRBV29-1, the J call TRBJ1-2, with D possibly matching TRBD1 (5 bases). CDR3 protein: CSVGLGQNIYGYTF. The CDR3 coding sequence is TGCAGCGTTGGATTGGGGCAAAATATCTATGGCTACACCTTC.